The 30 T cell receptor beta chains presented below share a single source sample, sequenced in a study of T cell repertoires in cytomegalovirus infection. TCRdb independently ran MiXCR on the reads; one entry per CDR3 protein. The table shows fewer than 550,000 distinct CDR3 sequences, with more than 25% occurring only once. Sequencing was performed on PBMCs. These receptors originate from a human donor in good health (CMV status not recorded). Some clones in this sample may be carry-over from other donors' samples.

The V gene is TRBV6-5, the J gene TRBJ1-1; D remains unclear. Deletions cut 6 bases from V and 6 bases from J, with 20 bases between. This CDR3 spans 15 amino acids. Germline CDR1 is MNHEY and CDR2 is SVGAGI. CDR3 nucleotide sequence: TGTGCCAGCAGATCGCAGTCTTTGGATGTGGCTGAAGCTTTCTTT. This encodes CASRSQSLDVAEAFF.

This clonotype appeared many times. The chain has TRBV7-9 and TRBJ2-3, with 11 bases that match TRBD2. With V trimmed by 8 bases and J by 3 bases, 4 bases remained unmatched. The CDR3 is made up of 14 amino acids. The germline V gene encodes CDR1 SEHNR and CDR2 FQNEAQ (reference sequence). The CDR3 sequence is CASGTSGNTDTQYF. The CDR3 region has the DNA TGTGCCAGCGGGACTAGCGGCAATACAGATACGCAGTATTTT.

The chain links TRBV12-3 or TRBV12-4 to TRBJ2-1; D is perhaps TRBD2 (6 bases). Trimming took 3 bases from V and 3 from J, leaving 12 bases between them. CDR3 length: 15 residues. The CDR3 nucleotides are TGTGCCAGCAGTTTTGCGGGAAGTAACTACAATGAGCAGTTCTTC. It is translated as CASSFAGSNYNEQFF.

This clonotype was detected a few times. The rearrangement uses TRBV12-3 or TRBV12-4 and TRBJ1-1; a weak D match, TRBD1 (5 bases). The CDR3 has 14 amino acids. V was trimmed by 6 bases and J by 7 bases, leaving 18 bases between them. The CDR3 here is CASSPTEGFSEAFF. The CDR3 DNA reads TGTGCCAGCAGCCCGACAGAGGGGTTTAGTGAAGCTTTCTTT.

This clonotype was picked up a small number of times. The rearrangement joins TRBV15 to TRBJ2-3, with 10 bases aligning to TRBD2. Germline V lookup: CDR1 LNHNV, CDR2 YYDKDF (reference sequence). The CDR3 consists of 16 residues. Germline trimming cut 5 bases from V and 6 bases from J; bases unmatched to any gene: 11. For the CDR3, the DNA is TGTGCCACCAGCGCTATAGCGGGAGGCCTCCGGGATACGCAGTATTTT. Protein sequence: CATSAIAGGLRDTQYF.

This chain joins TRBV7-3 and TRBJ2-3; unclear D gene. The germline V gene has CDR1 SGHTA and CDR2 FQGTGA. This CDR3 contains 13 residues. V was trimmed by 6 bases and J by 0 bases, leaving 7 bases between them. CDR3 nucleotide sequence: TGTGCCAGCAGGGCAGCTAGCACAGATACGCAGTATTTT. Translated, it gives CASRAASTDTQYF.

V usage is TRBV7-9 and J usage is TRBJ2-7; D unresolved. CDR3 length equals 13 residues. Germline loops: CDR1 SEHNR, CDR2 FQNEAQ (reference sequence). The ends were cut back, 5 bases at V and 0 bases at J, with 8 bases in the middle. CDR3 in amino acids: CASSPRFSYEQYF. The CDR3 DNA reads TGTGCCAGCAGCCCCCGGTTCTCCTACGAGCAGTACTTC.

This clonotype was detected only a few times. The chain uses TRBV6-2 or TRBV6-3 and TRBJ1-1; the D gene is possibly TRBD1 (6 bases). The CDR3 consists of 16 residues. Trimming took 2 bases from V and 1 from J, leaving 14 bases between them. Looked up from germline, CDR1 is MNHEY and CDR2 is SVGEGT. CDR3 sequence reads: CASSYGGLPGNTEAFF. The CDR3 nucleotides read TGTGCCAGCAGTTACGGGGGCCTACCTGGGAACACTGAAGCTTTCTTT.

V is TRBV30 and J is TRBJ2-4; 13 bases are shared with TRBD2. The CDR3 is 16 residues long. V trimming: 3 bases; J trimming: 4 bases; junction bases outside the gene matches: 6. CDR1 is GTSNPN, CDR2 SVGIG, per germline (reference sequence). CDR3 amino acids: CAWSPGLAGSKNIQYF. DNA of the CDR3: TGTGCCTGGAGCCCGGGACTAGCGGGATCAAAAAACATTCAGTACTTC.

In this sample, this clonotype turned up once. The rearrangement joins TRBV7-8 to TRBJ1-1; 7 bases align to TRBD1. Germline lookup yields CDR1 SGHVS and CDR2 FQNEAQ. The length of the CDR3 is 14 residues. V lost 6 bases to trimming and J lost 4 bases; unmatched junction nucleotides: 8. The CDR3 spells CASSDLGGITEAFF. The CDR3 DNA reads TGTGCCAGCAGTGATCTAGGGGGCATCACTGAAGCTTTCTTT.

The rearrangement uses TRBV2 and TRBJ2-7; TRBD2 agrees at 9 bases. CDR3 length equals 14 residues. The germline V gene encodes CDR1 SNHLY and CDR2 FYNNEI. J lost 6 bases, V lost 2 bases, and 5 bases had no gene match. CDR3 residues: CASSESGLALEQYF. Here the CDR3 DNA reads TGTGCCAGCAGTGAAAGCGGACTAGCGCTCGAGCAGTACTTC.

The chain employs TRBV7-3 and TRBJ1-1; D possibly corresponds to TRBD1 (6 bases). Trimming took 4 bases from V and 8 from J, leaving 14 bases between them. CDR1 SGHTA and CDR2 FQGTGA come from the germline V gene. The CDR3 length is 13 residues. CDR3 sequence: CASSYSGGPEAFF. The CDR3 nucleotides are TGTGCCAGCAGCTATTCCGGGGGCCCAGAAGCTTTCTTT.

The chain uses TRBV6-5 and TRBJ2-2; D perhaps matches TRBD2 (5 bases). In germline, CDR1 is MNHEY, CDR2 SVGAGI. Trimming removed 6 bases from V and 7 bases from J, with 9 bases in between. This CDR3 contains 12 residues. The CDR3 reads CASRGEGGELFF. DNA for the CDR3: TGTGCCAGCAGGGGCGAGGGCGGGGAGCTGTTTTTT.

This clonotype was observed at least ten times. CDR3: CASATGTGLREQYF. In DNA, the CDR3 is TGTGCCAGCGCCACCGGGACAGGGTTGCGCGAGCAGTACTTC. V gene TRBV7-2 combines with J gene TRBJ2-7, with 9 bases matching TRBD1. The CDR3 has 14 residues. The J segment lost 6 bases and the V segment lost 8 bases, leaving 11 bases of the junction unmatched. Germline loops: CDR1 SGHTA, CDR2 FQGNSA.

The chain is built from TRBV7-9 and TRBJ1-4, with 8 bases fitting TRBD1. The CDR3 totals 15 residues. Germline lookup yields CDR1 SEHNR and CDR2 FQNEAQ (reference sequence). The V segment lost 6 bases and the J segment 2 bases; nucleotides outside the gene matches: 5. The CDR3 loop reads CASRPSGGTNEKLFF. The CDR3 nucleotides are TGTGCCAGCAGGCCCTCAGGGGGCACTAATGAAAAACTGTTTTTT.

This clonotype was seen a handful of times. The genes are TRBV10-3 and TRBJ1-5; D is unresolved. CDR3 length equals 12 residues. In germline, CDR1 is ENHRY, CDR2 SYGVKD. Trimming left V 9 bases short and J 1 base short, with 7 bases between. CDR3 loop: CAIRGSNQPQHF. CDR3 DNA sequence: TGTGCCATTCGAGGGAGCAATCAGCCCCAGCATTTT.

The sample holds many counts of this clonotype. CDR3 residues: CASSPSRDAASPLHF. The CDR3 nucleotides are TGTGCCAGCAGCCCGTCCCGGGATGCGGCTTCACCCCTCCACTTT. The gene calls are TRBV7-2 and TRBJ1-6; D uncertain. CDR3 length equals 15 residues. Trimming left V 5 bases short and J 9 bases short, with 17 bases between. Per germline, CDR1 SGHTA and CDR2 FQGNSA.

The chain joins TRBV24-1 to TRBJ2-6; D remains unclear. This CDR3 region has 15 residues. Germline CDR1 and CDR2: KGHDR and SFDVKD. The ends were cut back, 2 bases at V and 1 base at J, with 5 bases in the middle. The DNA for the CDR3 is TGTGCCACCAGTGATTCACGTTCTGGGGCCAACGTCCTGACTTTC. Its translation: CATSDSRSGANVLTF.

A word on this clonotype: The junction departs from the called germline gene at one end, perhaps through a read error. The CDR3 bases are TGTGCCAGCAGCCAAGAACAGGGTCCTGGAAACACCATATATTTT. This encodes CASSQEQGPGNTIYF. This chain uses TRBV4-1 with TRBJ1-3; maybe TRBD1 (6 bases). The CDR3 sequence is 15 residues long. CDR1 is MGHRA, CDR2 YSYEKL, per germline.

A few counts support this clonotype. This sequence joins TRBV13 and TRBJ2-2; the match to TRBD1 covers 7 bases. V lost 3 bases, J lost 6 bases, and 7 bases stayed unmatched. CDR1 is PRHDT, CDR2 FYEKMQ, per germline (reference sequence). This CDR3 contains 15 residues. The CDR3 sequence is CASSFFRGRPGELFF. The CDR3 region has the DNA TGTGCCAGCAGCTTTTTTAGGGGGCGACCCGGGGAGCTGTTTTTT.

Many counts were recorded for this clonotype. The J gene is TRBJ2-3, the V gene TRBV7-8, with 10 bases lining up with TRBD2. Losses at the gene ends were 4 bases for V and 1 base for J; bases not matched to a gene: 5. Germline CDR1 SGHVS, CDR2 FQNEAQ. The CDR3 is 16 residues long. In DNA, the CDR3 is TGTGCCAGCAGCTCTGCACTAGCGGGACGCACAGATACGCAGTATTTT. This gives the protein CASSSALAGRTDTQYF.

This clonotype showed up many times. This chain uses TRBV12-3 or TRBV12-4 with TRBJ2-1, with a weak D call TRBD2 (5 bases). The CDR3 is 13 amino acids. The V and J ends lost 7 bases and 3 bases respectively, with 10 bases between them. CDR3 nucleotide sequence: TGTGCCAGCACCACGAGCGGCTACAATGAGCAGTTCTTC. Encoded protein: CASTTSGYNEQFF.

This clonotype was seen only a few times. The chain is built from TRBV7-2 and TRBJ1-1; tentative D call: TRBD1 (5 bases). V dropped 4 bases and J dropped 0 bases, with 12 bases sitting between them. In germline, CDR1 is SGHTA, CDR2 FQGNSA. CDR3 length: 15 residues. CDR3 residues: CASSSWGRLNTEAFF. The CDR3 DNA sequence: TGTGCCAGCAGCTCGTGGGGCAGGTTGAACACTGAAGCTTTCTTT.

In its sample, this clonotype was seen a few times. The DNA is left out, because the CDR3 cannot be placed on it with certainty; the CDR3 is given as TCRdb lists it. The chain links TRBV11-3 to TRBJ1-2; the table's D call of TRBD1 was not tested on the DNA. The CDR3 length is 12 residues, termini included. Per the germline V gene, CDR1 is SGHNT and CDR2 is YENEEA. CDR3 protein: CASSFGQGANTF.

This clonotype was counted only a few times. The chain recombines TRBV12-3 or TRBV12-4 with TRBJ1-6, with D unresolved. The ends were cut back, 4 bases at V and 7 bases at J, with 14 bases in the middle. CDR3 length equals 15 residues. DNA of the CDR3: TGTGCCAGCAGTTCCGGATTTGGCGGAAATTCACCCCTCCACTTT. This translates into CASSSGFGGNSPLHF.

This clonotype was observed at least ten times. V is TRBV10-3 and J is TRBJ1-1, with D hard to call. The ends were cut back, 0 bases at V and 0 bases at J, with 8 bases in the middle. Germline CDR1 and CDR2: ENHRY and SYGVKD. The CDR3 runs 15 residues. CDR3 sequence (DNA): TGTGCCATCAGTGAGTCATCAGAGGTGAACACTGAAGCTTTCTTT. Protein: CAISESSEVNTEAFF.

This clonotype is a singleton in its sample. V gene TRBV6-5 combines with J gene TRBJ1-5; 12 bases match TRBD1. Losses at the gene ends were 6 bases for V and 0 bases for J; bases not matched to a gene: 24. The CDR3 runs to 23 residues. Germline values: CDR1 MNHEY, CDR2 SVGAGI. Here the CDR3 reads CASRGLPAGTGGWGGYSNQPQHF. CDR3 DNA sequence: TGTGCCAGCAGAGGACTGCCCGCCGGGACAGGGGGCTGGGGTGGATATAGCAATCAGCCCCAGCATTTT.

In this sample, this clonotype turned up a few times. The V call is TRBV6-1, the J call TRBJ1-2, with D maybe TRBD1 (6 bases). The germline CDR1 and CDR2 sequences are MNHNS and SASEGT. This CDR3 comprises 15 residues. Trimming stripped 1 base from V and 5 bases from J, with 14 bases between. CDR3 DNA sequence: TGTGCCAGCAGTGAAGGTGGCAGGGGTTTATATGGCTACACCTTC. Protein sequence: CASSEGGRGLYGYTF.

The rearrangement joins TRBV6-1 to TRBJ1-3, with a weak D call TRBD1 (5 bases). V lost 8 bases and J 0 bases, leaving 14 bases between the germline ends. There are 15 residues in the CDR3. CDR1 is MNHNS and CDR2 is SASEGT in the germline V gene. The chain's CDR3 is CASGKVDSSGNTIYF. The CDR3 bases are TGTGCCAGCGGGAAAGTAGACAGCTCTGGAAACACCATATATTTT.

This chain joins TRBV20-1 and TRBJ2-1; 14 nucleotides agree with TRBD2. Germline V gives CDR1 DFQATT, CDR2 SNEGSKA (reference sequence). J was trimmed by 12 bases and V by 3 bases; bases with no gene match: 10. The CDR3 length is 15 residues. The chain's CDR3 is CSASPTSGRAQGQFF. The CDR3 bases are TGCAGTGCTAGCCCGACTAGCGGGAGGGCCCAGGGGCAGTTCTTC.